Presented here are 16 T cell receptor beta chains from one specimen sequenced in a study of breast tumors, draining lymph nodes, adjacent tissues. The lymph nodes were axillary draining lymph nodes from breast cancer patients. TCRdb reanalysed the multiplex PCR reads using MiXCR and keeps one entry per CDR3 protein. Among about 300,000 distinct CDR3 sequences listed, under 35% were seen once. Sequencing was carried out using axillary lymph node tissue. These receptors came from a female donor with breast cancer. Some clones in this sample may be carry-over from other donors' samples.

This clonotype was found many times. The rearrangement uses TRBV9 and TRBJ2-2, with 10 bases aligning to TRBD2. The V segment lost 3 bases and the J segment 9 bases; nucleotides outside the gene matches: 2. The CDR3 spans 13 residues. Germline V gene data show CDR1 as SGDLS and CDR2 as YYNGEE. The CDR3: CASSGTSGRELFF. The CDR3 DNA reads TGTGCCAGCAGCGGAACTAGCGGGAGGGAGCTGTTTTTT.

In this sample, this clonotype turned up many times. The chain employs TRBV6-2 or TRBV6-3 and TRBJ2-1, with 11 bases matching TRBD2. V dropped 10 bases and J dropped 1; count of bases not matched to a gene: 6. This CDR3 has 15 amino acids. Looked up from germline, CDR1 is MNHEY and CDR2 is SVGEGT. The CDR3 DNA follows: TGTGCCACCACTAGCGGGAGACTTTCCTACAATGAGCAGTTCTTC. Residues: CATTSGRLSYNEQFF.

This clonotype was recorded at least ten times. The chain is built from TRBV19 and TRBJ2-7; 8 nucleotides align to TRBD1. This CDR3 has 14 residues. Trimming took 4 bases from V and 4 from J; bases not matched to a gene: 6. The V gene's germline CDR1 is LNHDA and CDR2 SQIVND (reference sequence). CDR3 DNA: TGTGCCAGTAGTAGGTCAGGGGGCCGGTACGAGCAGTACTTC. It yields the protein CASSRSGGRYEQYF.

Comment on this clonotype: This could be a read error, since a much larger clone is one nucleotide away. Here the CDR3 omits its conserved ending phenylalanine or tryptophan, so a read error is the likely source. The V gene is TRBV20-1, the J gene TRBJ2-7; no definite D call. Trimming pared 3 bases from V and 7 bases from J, leaving 7 bases between. Looked up from germline, CDR1 is DFQATT and CDR2 is SNEGSKA (reference sequence). The CDR3 has 10 amino acids. The CDR3, as DNA: TGCAGTGCTAGCCATCGGGAGCAGTACTCC. Its translation: CSASHREQYS.

This chain joins TRBV7-2 and TRBJ1-4, with 9 bases lining up with TRBD1. The V and J ends lost 1 base and 8 bases, in that order; junction bases with no gene match: 5. The CDR3 is 15 amino acids. Germline V gene sequence: CDR1 SGHTA, CDR2 FQGNSA. Written as DNA, the CDR3 is TGTGCCAGCAGCTTAGGGGGGGGGACAGGGGAAAAACTGTTTTTT. It is translated as CASSLGGGTGEKLFF.

This clonotype has just one count. A much larger clone is a single base away; this may be a read error. In nucleotides, the CDR3 is TGCGCCAGCAGGATCAGGGGGGAGGGGTACAGTGAGCAGTTCTTC. Translating gives CASRIRGEGYSEQFF. The rearrangement joins TRBV5-1 to TRBJ2-1; D may match TRBD1 or TRBD2 (7 bases each). The germline gives CDR1 SGHRS, CDR2 YFSETQ. The CDR3 loop spans 15 amino acids.

The chain carries TRBV7-2 and TRBJ1-1; D gene unclear. Trimming removed 0 bases at V and 5 bases at J, with 4 bases between. This CDR3 has 12 residues. Germline V gives CDR1 SGHTA, CDR2 FQGNSA. The DNA of the CDR3 is TGTGCCAGCAGCTTAGCTTTTACTGAAGCTTTCTTT. As protein: CASSLAFTEAFF.

The rearrangement links TRBV11-2 to TRBJ1-6; weak D call: TRBD1 (6 bases). The CDR3 is 14 amino acids. CDR1 and CDR2 from the germline V gene are SGHAT and FQNNGV. Between the trimmed V and J ends, which lost 5 bases and 8 bases, there was a span of 13 bases. CDR3 DNA: TGTGCCAGCAGCATTACAGGGAACGATTCACCCCTCCACTTT. Amino acid sequence: CASSITGNDSPLHF.

J is TRBJ1-2 and V is TRBV5-6; D is ambiguous. V lost 2 bases and J lost 4, with 15 bases in between. In germline, CDR1 is SGHDT, CDR2 YYEEEE. This CDR3 has 15 amino acids. CDR3 loop: CASSLRDTPSYGYTF. The CDR3 DNA sequence: TGTGCCAGCAGCTTACGTGACACCCCCTCCTATGGCTACACCTTC.

Of note for this clonotype: At one of its ends the junction is not consistent with the germline gene, which may arise from a read error. The rearrangement joins TRBV5-1 to TRBJ1-4; unclear D gene. CDR3 size: 13 residues. Germline values: CDR1 SGHRS, CDR2 YFSETQ. As DNA, the CDR3 is TGCGCCAGCAGCATAGGTGGAGATGAAAGACTGTTTTTT. Amino acid sequence: CASSIGGDERLFF.

This clonotype was seen many times. The V gene is TRBV6-1, the J gene TRBJ1-2; D may be TRBD1 (6 bases). Trimming removed 10 bases from V and 0 bases from J, with 9 bases in between. CDR3 length equals 12 residues. The germline V gene encodes CDR1 MNHNS and CDR2 SASEGT. The CDR3 coding sequence is TGTGCCATTCGGACAGCTAACTATGGCTACACCTTC. This encodes CAIRTANYGYTF.

At least ten counts were recorded for this clonotype. The rearrangement joins TRBV20-1 to TRBJ2-3, with 13 positions matching TRBD2. With 2 bases clipped from V and 3 bases from J, the junction kept 20 bases outside the gene matches. The CDR3 length is 21 residues. Germline CDR1 DFQATT, CDR2 SNEGSKA (reference sequence). CDR3: CSARTPPRRTSGSVGTDTQYF. As DNA, the CDR3 is TGCAGTGCTAGAACCCCCCCCCGCAGGACTAGCGGGAGTGTCGGGACAGATACGCAGTATTTT.

This clonotype was seen at least ten times. This chain uses TRBV4-3 with TRBJ2-3, with D perhaps TRBD1 or TRBD2 (5 bases each). The CDR3 contains 15 residues. Between the trimmed V and J ends, which lost 1 base and 2 bases, there was a span of 10 bases. Per germline, CDR1 LGHNA and CDR2 YSLEER. The CDR3 sequence is CASSQAGTPTDTQYF. CDR3 nucleotides: TGCGCCAGCAGCCAAGCCGGGACCCCCACAGATACGCAGTATTTT.

This clonotype was counted only a few times. The junction shows a germline mismatch at one end, possibly a read error. The gene calls are TRBV6-5 and TRBJ1-2, with D unresolved. This CDR3 is 15 amino acids long. The germline gives CDR1 MNHEY, CDR2 SVGAGI. The CDR3 nucleotides are TGTGCCAGCAGTCACTCGAATGATGGTTGGTATGGCTACACCTTC. It is translated as CASSHSNDGWYGYTF.

Comment on this clonotype: The junction differs from germline at one of its ends, possibly a read error. J is TRBJ2-2 and V is TRBV27, with TRBD1 matching over 8 bases. The length of the CDR3 is 18 residues. CDR1 MNHEY and CDR2 SMNVEV come from the germline V gene (reference sequence). The CDR3 here is CASSLGSLGGQATGDLFF. CDR3 DNA sequence: TGTGCCAGCAGTTTAGGATCGTTAGGGGGACAGGCCACCGGGGACCTGTTTTTT.

With regard to this clonotype: The CDR3 does not end in the conserved phenylalanine or tryptophan, so this is likely a read error. The rearrangement uses TRBV15 and TRBJ2-5; a weak D match, TRBD2 (5 bases). Germline CDR1 reads LNHNV; CDR2 reads YYDKDF (reference sequence). V was cut by 3 bases and J by 7 bases, with 15 bases left in between. This CDR3 contains 14 residues. The CDR3 DNA reads TGTGCCACCAGCAGGTTGGCAGCCCGGGGGACCCAGTACCTC. This gives the protein CATSRLAARGTQYL.